These 28 T cell receptor beta chains came from one sample sequenced in a study of cytomegalovirus exposure and HLA in healthy donors (dated by TCRdb to 2017 to 2019). The library came from the immunoSEQ multiplex PCR assay. Sourced from immuneACCESS, this table was stored by TCRdb with only in-frame sequences that have V and J called. A share of the clones is absent; for the studies checked, an unresolved V gene accounts for under half, and the remainder has no known explanation. The sample yields about 150,000 clones; approximately 86% were counted once. Clones ranked in the top ten supply approximately 20% of the sample. Sequenced sample: PBMCs. These receptors all stem from a man between 18 and 29 years old in good health and CMV-seropositive.

The chain carries TRBV7-2 and TRBJ2-7; TRBD1 matches at 9 bases. The junction had 11 bases not matched to a gene; V was cut back by 5 bases and J by 6 bases. This CDR3 contains 15 residues. CDR1 is SGHTA and CDR2 is FQGNSA in the germline V gene. CDR3 protein: CASSPQGQGPREQYF. Here the CDR3 DNA reads TGTGCCAGCAGCCCGCAGGGACAGGGTCCGCGCGAGCAGTACTTC.

This sequence joins TRBV6-6 and TRBJ2-1; D might be TRBD1 (6 bases). Between the trimmed V and J ends, which lost 7 bases and 0 bases, there was a span of 16 bases. Per germline, CDR1 MNHNY and CDR2 SVGAGI (reference sequence). There are 16 residues in the CDR3. CDR3 loop: CASTPGQMSSYNEQFF. For the CDR3, the DNA is TGTGCCAGCACCCCAGGACAGATGAGCTCCTACAATGAGCAGTTCTTC.

The chain recombines TRBV6-5 with TRBJ2-7, with TRBD1 matching over 11 bases. The CDR3 loop spans 14 amino acids. V shed 2 bases and J 4 bases; nucleotides not matched to a gene: 1. Per germline, CDR1 MNHEY and CDR2 SVGAGI. CDR3 nucleotides: TGTGCCAGCAGTTACGGGACAGGGGGTTACGAGCAGTACTTC. This codes for CASSYGTGGYEQYF.

This chain connects TRBV19 to TRBJ1-5; TRBD1 matches 8 bases. V was clipped by 9 bases and J by 1 base; unmatched bases: 8. CDR1 is LNHDA and CDR2 is SQIVND in the germline V gene (reference sequence). The CDR3 sequence is 15 residues long. CDR3 sequence (DNA): TGTGCCAGCCAAGATGGGACAGGCAGCAATCAGCCCCAGCATTTT. Encoded protein: CASQDGTGSNQPQHF.

The chain recombines TRBV19 with TRBJ1-1; no reliable D call. Germline V CDR1 and CDR2: LNHDA, SQIVND (reference sequence). CDR3 length: 13 amino acids. With 4 bases removed from V and 0 bases from J, the gap between germline ends came to 6 bases. The DNA for the CDR3 is TGTGCCAGTAGTAGGGCAATGAACACTGAAGCTTTCTTT. Translated, it gives CASSRAMNTEAFF.

The CDR3 DNA sequence: TGTGCCAGCAGCCTTGGGACAGGCCAAGAGACCCAGTACTTC. As protein: CASSLGTGQETQYF. The genes are TRBV9 and TRBJ2-5; TRBD1 agrees at 8 bases. This CDR3 is 14 amino acids long. Germline CDR1 SGDLS, CDR2 YYNGEE. The V and J ends lost 4 bases and 1 base, in that order; junction bases with no gene match: 3.

The chain carries TRBV6-6 and TRBJ2-1; 12 bases align to TRBD2. Trimming removed 4 bases from V and 6 bases from J; junction bases left unmatched: 4. Germline lookup yields CDR1 MNHNY and CDR2 SVGAGI (reference sequence). The CDR3 consists of 15 residues. The CDR3, as DNA: TGTGCCAGCAGTTTCCTAGCGGGAGGGGGCAATGAGCAGTTCTTC. Its translation is CASSFLAGGGNEQFF.

This clone was counted between two and nine times. The V gene is TRBV6-1, the J gene TRBJ1-5; no reliable D call. Germline loops: CDR1 MNHNS, CDR2 SASEGT. The CDR3 has 15 amino acids. Trimming left V 7 bases short and J 1 base short, with 14 bases between. Written as DNA, the CDR3 is TGTGCCAGCACGTGGGAGAAATGGAGCAATCAGCCCCAGCATTTT. Its translation is CASTWEKWSNQPQHF.

The chain carries TRBV11-2 and TRBJ2-1, with unresolved D. With 0 bases removed from V and 10 bases from J, the gap between germline ends came to 10 bases. CDR3 length equals 13 residues. Germline CDR1 and CDR2: SGHAT and FQNNGV. The CDR3 DNA sequence: TGTGCCAGCAGCTTAGAACTAATCGACGAGCAGTTCTTC. It codes for CASSLELIDEQFF.

This clone was counted between two and nine times. The chain has TRBV2 and TRBJ1-2; TRBD1 agrees at 10 bases. Germline V lookup: CDR1 SNHLY, CDR2 FYNNEI. V gave up 8 bases and J gave up 4 bases; unmatched junction bases: 10. The CDR3 loop spans 15 amino acids. Written as DNA, the CDR3 is TGTGCCAGCGGACCCTCCGACAGGGGGCCCTATGGCTACACCTTC. As protein: CASGPSDRGPYGYTF.

The CDR3 is CASSQPTHRGQDYGYTF. CDR3 in DNA: TGTGCCAGCAGCCAACCCACACACAGGGGACAGGACTATGGCTACACCTTC. V gene TRBV5-4 combines with J gene TRBJ1-2; TRBD1 matches 8 bases. Per the germline V gene, CDR1 is SGHNT and CDR2 is YYREEE (reference sequence). V lost 4 bases, J lost 3 bases, and 14 bases stayed unmatched. The CDR3 is made up of 17 amino acids.

CDR3 sequence (DNA): TGTGCCAGCTCACCTAGTAGCGGGAGCCCCGGGGAGCTGTTTTTT. Protein: CASSPSSGSPGELFF. V gene TRBV18 combines with J gene TRBJ2-2; 9 bases match TRBD2. This CDR3 is built from 15 residues. Germline CDR1 KGHSH, CDR2 LQKENI. The J segment lost 6 bases and the V segment lost 3 bases, leaving 5 bases of the junction unmatched.

This chain connects TRBV5-5 to TRBJ1-2; D is unresolved. Per the germline V gene, CDR1 is SGHKS and CDR2 is YYEKEE (reference sequence). The CDR3 runs 14 residues. Trimming pared 2 bases from V and 7 bases from J, leaving 15 bases between. The CDR3 region is CASSFPGSGSGYTF. CDR3 nucleotide sequence: TGTGCCAGCAGCTTCCCGGGGTCTGGGAGTGGCTACACCTTC.

V gene TRBV7-8 combines with J gene TRBJ2-7, with 8 bases fitting TRBD1. V was pared by 7 bases and J by 4 bases, with 12 bases of the junction left unmatched. The CDR3 is made up of 15 amino acids. Germline-derived CDR1 and CDR2 are SGHVS and FQNEAQ. The CDR3: CASNPRQQGAYEQYF. In nucleotides, the CDR3 is TGTGCCAGCAACCCCCGCCAGCAGGGGGCTTACGAGCAGTACTTC.

V gene TRBV11-3 combines with J gene TRBJ1-2, with a possible D match to TRBD1 (6 bases). The CDR3 is 16 residues long. V lost 5 bases and J 4 bases, leaving 20 bases between the germline ends. The germline CDR1 and CDR2 sequences are SGHNT and YENEEA. CDR3 amino acids: CASSIRGPPIRYGYTF. In nucleotides, the CDR3 is TGTGCCAGCAGCATCAGGGGTCCGCCAATTCGCTATGGCTACACCTTC.

This clone has just a few counts. J is TRBJ1-1 and V is TRBV7-3; TRBD1 is a possible D gene (5 bases). This CDR3 has 12 residues. Trimming took 0 bases from V and 8 from J, leaving 7 bases between them. From germline, CDR1 is SGHTA and CDR2 FQGTGA. CDR3 sequence reads: CASSLTGGEAFF. The CDR3 DNA is TGTGCCAGCAGCTTAACCGGGGGGGAAGCTTTCTTT.

This clone was found many times. V and J are TRBV10-2 and TRBJ2-7; a weak D match, TRBD2 (5 bases). Germline V CDR1 and CDR2: WSHSY, SAAADI. V was clipped by 5 bases and J by 2 bases, with 7 bases between them. CDR3 length: 12 residues. The CDR3 DNA reads TGCGCCAGCAGTCCGGGGACCTACGAGCAGTACTTC. Amino acid sequence: CASSPGTYEQYF.

This chain's CDR3 is CASSLEWTENTEAFF. The CDR3 DNA reads TGTGCCAGCAGCTTGGAGTGGACAGAGAACACTGAAGCTTTCTTT. This chain uses TRBV5-6 with TRBJ1-1, with D perhaps TRBD1 (6 bases). The CDR3 loop spans 15 amino acids. Trimming took 0 bases from V and 1 from J, leaving 10 bases between them. The V gene's germline CDR1 is SGHDT and CDR2 YYEEEE.

The rearrangement links TRBV7-2 to TRBJ2-7; 10 nucleotides align to TRBD2. The germline gives CDR1 SGHTA, CDR2 FQGNSA. The CDR3 extends over 16 amino acids. V trimming: 2 bases; J trimming: 3 bases; junction bases outside the gene matches: 7. Written as DNA, the CDR3 is TGTGCCAGCAGCTTAAGGTCCGCTAGCGGGAGCTACGAGCAGTACTTC. It specifies CASSLRSASGSYEQYF.

The genes are TRBV19 and TRBJ1-2; D is possibly TRBD1 (5 bases). The CDR3 sequence is 15 residues long. The V end lost 4 bases, the J end lost 0 bases, and 12 bases lay between the germline ends. Per the germline V gene, CDR1 is LNHDA and CDR2 is SQIVND (reference sequence). CDR3 residues: CASSSGRVANYGYTF. The CDR3 nucleotides read TGTGCCAGTAGTAGCGGCAGGGTAGCTAACTATGGCTACACCTTC.

The chain combines TRBV2 with TRBJ2-7, with 7 bases identical to TRBD1. Germline trimming cut 7 bases from V and 2 bases from J; bases unmatched to any gene: 8. Germline CDR1 and CDR2: SNHLY and FYNNEI. This CDR3 is 14 amino acids long. CDR3 residues: CASTSDRRTYEQYF. The CDR3 DNA sequence: TGTGCCAGCACCTCGGACAGGCGGACCTACGAGCAGTACTTC. The full variable domain, completed using reference TRBV2 and TRBJ2-7, is EPEVTQTPSHQVTQMGQEVILRCVPISNHLYFYWYRQILGQKVEFLVSFYNNEISEKSEIFDDQFSVERPDGSNFTLKIRSTKLEDSAMYFCASTSDRRTYEQYFGPGTRLTVT.

The gene calls are TRBV6-5 and TRBJ2-7, with 8 bases lining up with TRBD1. This CDR3 contains 13 residues. With 6 bases clipped from V and 2 bases from J, the junction kept 3 bases outside the gene matches. Germline V gives CDR1 MNHEY, CDR2 SVGAGI. In nucleotides, the CDR3 is TGTGCCAGCAGCCAGGGGGCTGCCTACGAGCAGTACTTC. Translation: CASSQGAAYEQYF.

In nucleotides, the CDR3 is TGTGCCAGTGGACCGGGACACGCCTACGAGCAGTACTTC. Its translation is CASGPGHAYEQYF. The J gene is TRBJ2-7, the V gene TRBV19, with a possible D match to TRBD1 (6 bases). Germline CDR1 and CDR2: LNHDA and SQIVND (reference sequence). This CDR3 spans 13 amino acids. V lost 8 bases to trimming and J lost 2 bases, with 13 bases between them.

The chain recombines TRBV5-8 with TRBJ2-5; D unclear. This CDR3 comprises 15 residues. Trimming stripped 0 bases from V and 3 bases from J, with 12 bases between. From germline, CDR1 is SGHTS and CDR2 YDEGEE. CDR3 nucleotides: TGTGCCAGCAGCTTGGGCGCTTTTCCCGAAGAGACCCAGTACTTC. Its translation: CASSLGAFPEETQYF.

The chain carries TRBV2 and TRBJ2-7, with D tentatively TRBD2 (5 bases). This CDR3 region has 14 residues. The V end was cut by 7 bases, the J end by 0 bases, with 13 bases between. Germline assignment: CDR1 SNHLY and CDR2 FYNNEI. The CDR3: CASISTGNSYEQYF. In DNA, the CDR3 is TGTGCCAGCATCTCAACCGGGAACTCCTACGAGCAGTACTTC.

The chain is built from TRBV12-2 and TRBJ2-3; the DNA was not used to check the table's D call, TRBD2. TRBV12-2 is recorded as a pseudogene. This CDR3 spans 17 amino acids. The CDR3 here is CASRLGGVACCTDTQYF. The CDR3 bases are TGTGCAAGTCGCTTAGGCGGGGTAGCATGTTGCACAGATACGCAGTATTTT.

This clone turned up a few times. V usage is TRBV30 and J usage is TRBJ2-3, with 7 bases fitting TRBD2. With V trimmed by 0 bases and J by 2 bases, 5 bases remained unmatched. CDR1 and CDR2 from the germline V gene are GTSNPN and SVGIG (reference sequence). The CDR3 runs 15 residues. In DNA form, the CDR3 reads TGTGCCTGGAGTGTACCACTAGCGATCACAGATACGCAGTATTTT. Translation gives CAWSVPLAITDTQYF. Full variable domain (outside the CDR3, taken from reference TRBV30 and TRBJ2-3): SQTIHQWPATLVQPVGSPLSLECTVEGTSNPNLYWYRQAAGRGLQLLFYSVGIGQISSEVPQNLSASRPQDRQFILSSKKLLLSDSGFYLCAWSVPLAITDTQYFGPGTRLTVL.

The rearrangement uses TRBV7-2 and TRBJ1-5; 10 bases are a match to TRBD1. Losses at the gene ends were 3 bases for V and 5 bases for J; bases not matched to a gene: 7. This CDR3 region has 16 residues. The V gene's germline CDR1 is SGHTA and CDR2 FQGNSA. The CDR3 here is CASSFGGTGVDQPQHF. Written as DNA, the CDR3 is TGTGCCAGCAGCTTTGGGGGGACAGGGGTAGATCAGCCCCAGCATTTT. The variable domain in full, with the rest retrieved from reference TRBV7-2 and TRBJ1-5, is GAGVSQSPSNKVTEKGKDVELRCDPISGHTALYWYRQSLGQGLEFLIYFQGNSAPDKSGLPSDRFSAERTGGSVSTLTIQRTQQEDSAVYLCASSFGGTGVDQPQHFGDGTRLSIL.